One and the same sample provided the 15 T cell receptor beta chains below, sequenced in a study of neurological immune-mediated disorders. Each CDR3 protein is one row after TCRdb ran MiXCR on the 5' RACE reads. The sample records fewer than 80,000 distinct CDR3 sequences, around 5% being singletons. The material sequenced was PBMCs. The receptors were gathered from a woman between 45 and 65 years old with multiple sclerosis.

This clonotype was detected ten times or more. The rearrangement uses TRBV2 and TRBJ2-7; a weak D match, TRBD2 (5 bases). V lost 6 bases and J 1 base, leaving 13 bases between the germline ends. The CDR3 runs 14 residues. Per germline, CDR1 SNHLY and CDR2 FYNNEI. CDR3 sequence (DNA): TGTGCCAGCAGCCCGCGGTCGGGATCCTACGAGCAGTACTTC. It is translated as CASSPRSGSYEQYF.

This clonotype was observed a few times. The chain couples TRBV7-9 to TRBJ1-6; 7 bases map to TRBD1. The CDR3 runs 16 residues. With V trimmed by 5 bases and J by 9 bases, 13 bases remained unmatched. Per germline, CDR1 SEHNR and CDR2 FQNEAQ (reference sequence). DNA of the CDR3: TGTGCCAGCAGCACTCGGACAGGCGGGGGGCTTTCACCCCTCCACTTT. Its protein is CASSTRTGGGLSPLHF.

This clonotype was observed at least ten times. In DNA, the CDR3 is TGTGCCACCAGCAGAGATGGGTGGACTGGGAACACTGAAGCTTTCTTT. Its protein is CATSRDGWTGNTEAFF. The V gene is TRBV15, the J gene TRBJ1-1; no definite D call. V dropped 0 bases and J dropped 1 base, with 12 bases sitting between them. This CDR3 spans 16 amino acids. Germline V gives CDR1 LNHNV, CDR2 YYDKDF (reference sequence). The full variable domain, completed using reference TRBV15 and TRBJ1-1, is DAMVIQNPRYQVTQFGKPVTLSCSQTLNHNVMYWYQQKSSQAPKLLFHYYDKDFNNEADTPDNFQSRRPNTSFCFLDIRSPGLGDTAMYLCATSRDGWTGNTEAFFGQGTRLTVV.

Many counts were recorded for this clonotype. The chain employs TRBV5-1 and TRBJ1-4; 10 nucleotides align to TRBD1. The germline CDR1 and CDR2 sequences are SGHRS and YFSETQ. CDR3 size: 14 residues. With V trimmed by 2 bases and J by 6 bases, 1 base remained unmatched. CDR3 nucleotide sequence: TGCGCCAGCAGCTTCGGGACAGGGGATGAAAAACTGTTTTTT. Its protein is CASSFGTGDEKLFF.

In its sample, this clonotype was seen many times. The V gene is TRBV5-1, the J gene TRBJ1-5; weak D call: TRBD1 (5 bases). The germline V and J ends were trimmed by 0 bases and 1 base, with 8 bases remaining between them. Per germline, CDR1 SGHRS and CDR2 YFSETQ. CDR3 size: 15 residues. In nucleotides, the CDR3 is TGCGCCAGCAGCTTGGGGGGCGAGAGCAATCAGCCCCAGCATTTT. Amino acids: CASSLGGESNQPQHF. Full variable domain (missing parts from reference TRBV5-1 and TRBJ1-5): KAGVTQTPRYLIKTRGQQVTLSCSPISGHRSVSWYQQTPGQGLQFLFEYFSETQRNKGNFPGRFSGRQFSNSRSEMNVSTLELGDSALYLCASSLGGESNQPQHFGDGTRLSIL.

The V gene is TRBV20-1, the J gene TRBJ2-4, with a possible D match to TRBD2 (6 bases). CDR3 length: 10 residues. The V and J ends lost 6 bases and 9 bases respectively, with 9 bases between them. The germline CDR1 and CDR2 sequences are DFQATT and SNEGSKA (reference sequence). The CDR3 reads CSANGGIQYF. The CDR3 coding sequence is TGCAGTGCAAACGGGGGCATTCAGTACTTC.

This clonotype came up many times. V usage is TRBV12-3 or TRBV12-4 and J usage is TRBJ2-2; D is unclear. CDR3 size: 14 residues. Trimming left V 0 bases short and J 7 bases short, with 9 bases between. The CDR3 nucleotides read TGTGCCAGCAGTTTAGCCTCTTCTGTCGGGGAGCTGTTTTTT. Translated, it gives CASSLASSVGELFF.

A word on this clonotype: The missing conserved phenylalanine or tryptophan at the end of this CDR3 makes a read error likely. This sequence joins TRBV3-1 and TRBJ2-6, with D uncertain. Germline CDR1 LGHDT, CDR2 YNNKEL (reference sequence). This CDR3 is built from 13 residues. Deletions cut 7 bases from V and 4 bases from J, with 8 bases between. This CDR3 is CASTRAGANVLTI. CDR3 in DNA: TGTGCCAGCACTCGCGCCGGGGCCAACGTCCTGACTATC.

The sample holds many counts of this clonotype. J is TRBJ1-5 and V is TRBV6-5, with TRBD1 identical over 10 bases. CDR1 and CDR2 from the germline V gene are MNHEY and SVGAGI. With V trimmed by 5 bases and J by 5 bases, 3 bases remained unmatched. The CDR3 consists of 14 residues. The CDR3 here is CASSRQGADQPQHF. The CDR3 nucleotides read TGTGCCAGCAGTCGACAGGGGGCTGATCAGCCCCAGCATTTT.

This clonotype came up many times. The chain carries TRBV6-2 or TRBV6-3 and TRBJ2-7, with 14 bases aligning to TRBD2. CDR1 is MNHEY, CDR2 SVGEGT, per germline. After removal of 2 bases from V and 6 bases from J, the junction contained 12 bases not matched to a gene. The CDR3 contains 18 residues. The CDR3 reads CASSYLRLAGGPLLEQYF. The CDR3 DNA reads TGTGCCAGCAGTTACCTTCGACTAGCGGGGGGGCCTCTCCTCGAGCAGTACTTC.

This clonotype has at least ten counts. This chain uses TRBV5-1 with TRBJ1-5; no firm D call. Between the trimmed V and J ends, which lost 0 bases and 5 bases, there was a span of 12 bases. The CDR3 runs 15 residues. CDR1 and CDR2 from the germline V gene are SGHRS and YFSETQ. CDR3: CASSLVGGPDQPQHF. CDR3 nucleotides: TGCGCCAGCAGCTTGGTAGGCGGGCCGGATCAGCCCCAGCATTTT.

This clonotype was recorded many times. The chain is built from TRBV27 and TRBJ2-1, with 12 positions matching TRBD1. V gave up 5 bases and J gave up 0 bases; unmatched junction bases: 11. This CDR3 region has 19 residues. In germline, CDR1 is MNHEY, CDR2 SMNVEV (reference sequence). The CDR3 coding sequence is TGTGCCAGCAGTGTCCGGGACAGGGGGCTCCTGGGCTCCTACAATGAGCAGTTCTTC. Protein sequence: CASSVRDRGLLGSYNEQFF.

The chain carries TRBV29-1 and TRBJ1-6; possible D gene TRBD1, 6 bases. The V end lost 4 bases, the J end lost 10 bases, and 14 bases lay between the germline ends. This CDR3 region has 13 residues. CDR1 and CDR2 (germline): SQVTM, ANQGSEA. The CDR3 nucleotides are TGCAGCGTTGGATGGGGGGGCGACTCACCCCTCCACTTT. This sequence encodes CSVGWGGDSPLHF.

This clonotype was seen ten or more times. This chain's CDR3 is CASSSTGRYEQYF. For the CDR3, the DNA is TGTGCCAGCAGCTCGACAGGACGGTACGAGCAGTACTTC. The chain couples TRBV7-2 to TRBJ2-7, with D maybe TRBD1 (6 bases). Germline CDR1 is SGHTA and CDR2 is FQGNSA. With 4 bases removed from V and 4 bases from J, the gap between germline ends came to 11 bases. CDR3 size: 13 residues.

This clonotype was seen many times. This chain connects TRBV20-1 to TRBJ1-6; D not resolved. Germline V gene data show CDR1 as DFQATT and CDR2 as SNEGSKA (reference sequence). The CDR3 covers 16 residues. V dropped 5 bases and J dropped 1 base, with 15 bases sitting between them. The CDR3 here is CSAPPREWSYNSPLHF. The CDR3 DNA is TGCAGTGCTCCCCCCCGGGAATGGTCCTATAATTCACCCCTCCACTTT.